This T cell receptor beta chain was observed in a study of CD8 T cells in ankylosing spondylitis. Overall study findings and caveats: Both synovial fluid and blood in reactive arthritis had previously been reported to carry some motif variants. Disease-associated clones were CD8+ and fairly uncommon in peripheral blood. Within ankylosing spondylitis blood, a TCR beta motif made up of under 10 highly homologous variants appeared to be characteristic.

In the case of this clonotype: Its specificity is not known.

Each TCR beta library was made by quantitative 5'-RACE that incorporated molecular barcodes. From the 5' RACE reads, TCRdb called clonotypes with MiXCR, one entry per CDR3 protein. The sample carries 200,000 to 300,000 distinct CDR3 sequences, 20% to 30% recorded once. Germline V lookup: CDR1 DFQATT, CDR2 SNEGSKA (reference sequence). The CDR3 has 16 residues. V was clipped by 6 bases and J by 0 bases, with 19 bases between them. This clonotype was obtained from a male donor with ankylosing spondylitis or in good health (not recorded which). The sample taken for sequencing was blood, either unsorted or a sorted T cell fraction (not recorded which). The chain recombines TRBV20-1 with TRBJ2-3; D might be TRBD2 (6 bases). CDR3 coding DNA: TGCAGTGCGAACCAACTAGCTTACCCTAGCACAGATACGCAGTATTTT. This encodes CSANQLAYPSTDTQYF.